This entry concerns a single TCR beta chain. The table came from immunoSEQ multiplex PCR; TCRdb's copy has only in-frame clones and leaves some out. Among 490,000 or so clones, over 65% were seen once, and the ten largest hold about an eighth. This sample was included in a study of shared clonotypes between healthy human individuals. The donors, healthy adults who were HIV-negative, had experienced no recent acute infections or vaccinations. Among the donors, all were Caucasian adults who lived in Nashville, Tennessee. The source is a woman in her 40s in good health. Some clones in this sample may be carry-over from other donors' samples. The sequenced sample consisted of PBMCs.

The CDR3 loop is CASSFQSNQPQHF. The CDR3 region has the DNA TGTGCCAGCAGTTTCCAGTCGAATCAGCCCCAGCATTTT. The rearrangement joins TRBV27 to TRBJ1-5, with D unresolved. Germline V gene lookup returns CDR1 MNHEY and CDR2 SMNVEV (reference sequence). V lost 3 bases, J lost 4 bases, and 7 bases lay in between. The CDR3 covers 13 residues.